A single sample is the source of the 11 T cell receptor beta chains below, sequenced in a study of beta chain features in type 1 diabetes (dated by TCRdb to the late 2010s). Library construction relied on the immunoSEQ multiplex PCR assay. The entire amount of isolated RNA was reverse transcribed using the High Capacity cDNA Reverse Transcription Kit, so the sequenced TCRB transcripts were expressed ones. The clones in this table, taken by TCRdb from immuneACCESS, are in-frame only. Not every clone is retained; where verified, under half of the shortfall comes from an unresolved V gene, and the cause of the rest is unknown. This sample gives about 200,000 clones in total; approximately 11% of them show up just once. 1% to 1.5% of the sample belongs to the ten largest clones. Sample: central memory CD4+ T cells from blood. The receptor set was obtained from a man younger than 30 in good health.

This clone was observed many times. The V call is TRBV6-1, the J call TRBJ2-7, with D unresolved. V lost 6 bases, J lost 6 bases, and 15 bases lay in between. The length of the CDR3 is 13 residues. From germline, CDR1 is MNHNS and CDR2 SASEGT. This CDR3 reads CASSSTIRLEQYF. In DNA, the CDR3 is TGTGCCAGCAGCTCAACTATACGGCTCGAGCAGTACTTC.

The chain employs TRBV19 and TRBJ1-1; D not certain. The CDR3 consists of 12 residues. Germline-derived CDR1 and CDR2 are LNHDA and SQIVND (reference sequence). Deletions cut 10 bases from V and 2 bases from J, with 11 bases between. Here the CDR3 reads CATSLFNTEAFF. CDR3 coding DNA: TGTGCCACCTCGCTTTTTAACACTGAAGCTTTCTTT. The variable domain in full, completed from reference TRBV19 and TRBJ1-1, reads DGGITQSPKYLFRKEGQNVTLSCEQNLNHDAMYWYRQDPGQGLRLIYYSQIVNDFQKGDIAEGYSVSREKKESFPLTVTSAQKNPTAFYLCATSLFNTEAFFGQGTRLTVV.

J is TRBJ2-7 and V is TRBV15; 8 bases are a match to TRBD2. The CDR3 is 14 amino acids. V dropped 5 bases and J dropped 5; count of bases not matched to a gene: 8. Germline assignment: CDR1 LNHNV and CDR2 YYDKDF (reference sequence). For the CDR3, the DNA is TGTGCCACCAGCCTCCGGCGGGAGGCGAACGAGCAGTACTTC. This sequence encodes CATSLRREANEQYF. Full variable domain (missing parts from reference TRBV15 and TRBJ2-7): DAMVIQNPRYQVTQFGKPVTLSCSQTLNHNVMYWYQQKSSQAPKLLFHYYDKDFNNEADTPDNFQSRRPNTSFCFLDIRSPGLGDTAMYLCATSLRREANEQYFGPGTRLTVT.

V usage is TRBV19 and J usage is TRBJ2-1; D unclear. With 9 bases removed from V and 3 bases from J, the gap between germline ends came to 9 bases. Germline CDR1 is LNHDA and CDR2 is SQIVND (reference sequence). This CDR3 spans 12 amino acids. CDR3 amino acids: CASQGYYNEQFF. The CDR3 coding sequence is TGTGCCAGCCAAGGGTACTACAATGAGCAGTTCTTC. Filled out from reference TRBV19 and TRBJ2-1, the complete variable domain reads DGGITQSPKYLFRKEGQNVTLSCEQNLNHDAMYWYRQDPGQGLRLIYYSQIVNDFQKGDIAEGYSVSREKKESFPLTVTSAQKNPTAFYLCASQGYYNEQFFGPGTRLTVL.

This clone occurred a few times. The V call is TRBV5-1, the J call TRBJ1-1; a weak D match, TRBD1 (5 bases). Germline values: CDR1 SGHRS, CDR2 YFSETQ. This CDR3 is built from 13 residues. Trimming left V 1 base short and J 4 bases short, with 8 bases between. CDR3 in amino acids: CASSLRGGTEAFF. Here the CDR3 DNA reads TGCGCCAGCAGCTTGAGGGGTGGCACTGAAGCTTTCTTT.

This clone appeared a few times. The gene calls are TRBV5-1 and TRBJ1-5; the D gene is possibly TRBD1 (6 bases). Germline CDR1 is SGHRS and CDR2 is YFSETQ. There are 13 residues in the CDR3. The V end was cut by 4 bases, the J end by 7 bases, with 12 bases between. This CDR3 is CASSTQGGQPQHF. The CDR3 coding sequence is TGCGCCAGCAGCACACAGGGAGGCCAGCCCCAGCATTTT.

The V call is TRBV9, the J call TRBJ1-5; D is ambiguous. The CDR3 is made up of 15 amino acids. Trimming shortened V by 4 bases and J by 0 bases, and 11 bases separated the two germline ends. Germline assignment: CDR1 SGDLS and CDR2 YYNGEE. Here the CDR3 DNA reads TGTGCCAGCAGCCCCGACGGGTATAGCAATCAGCCCCAGCATTTT. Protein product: CASSPDGYSNQPQHF.

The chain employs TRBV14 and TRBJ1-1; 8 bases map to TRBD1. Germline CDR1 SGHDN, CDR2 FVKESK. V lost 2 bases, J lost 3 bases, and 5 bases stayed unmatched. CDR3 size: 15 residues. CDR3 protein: CASSQRDRFYTEAFF. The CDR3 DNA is TGTGCCAGCAGCCAACGGGACAGGTTTTACACTGAAGCTTTCTTT.

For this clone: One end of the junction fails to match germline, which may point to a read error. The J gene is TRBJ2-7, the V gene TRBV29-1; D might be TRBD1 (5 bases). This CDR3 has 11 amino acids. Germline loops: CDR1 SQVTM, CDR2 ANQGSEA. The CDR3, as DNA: TGCAGCGTTCGACAGTCCTACGAGCAGCACTTC. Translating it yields CSVRQSYEQHF.

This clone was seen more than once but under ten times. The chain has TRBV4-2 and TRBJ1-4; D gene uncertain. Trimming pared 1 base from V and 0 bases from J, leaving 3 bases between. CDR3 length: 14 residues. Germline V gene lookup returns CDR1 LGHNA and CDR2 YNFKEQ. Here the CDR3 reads CASSQVTTNEKLFF. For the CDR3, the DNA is TGTGCCAGCAGCCAAGTAACAACTAATGAAAAACTGTTTTTT.

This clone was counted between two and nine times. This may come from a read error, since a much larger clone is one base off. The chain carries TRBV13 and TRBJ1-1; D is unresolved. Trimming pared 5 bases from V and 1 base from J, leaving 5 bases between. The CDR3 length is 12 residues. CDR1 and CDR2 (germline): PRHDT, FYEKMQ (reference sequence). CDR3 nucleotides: TGTGCCAGCAGCCCCTCGAACACTGAAGCTTTCTTT. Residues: CASSPSNTEAFF.